The entry below describes one T cell receptor (beta chain). Its specificity is not known. The data are from a study of Ad26.COV2.S vaccination and SARS-CoV-2 variants. Study information: Administration of Ad26.COV2.S was intramuscular, either once or twice 56 days apart.

Looked up from germline, CDR1 is SGHTA and CDR2 is FQGTGA. V lost 5 bases and J lost 4, with 16 bases in between. The CDR3 has 15 amino acids. Findings of the study overall: Responses of T cells in total may have been underestimated by the TCR breadth and depth analyses. Recipients of either vaccine or placebo displayed similar breadth of non-spike TCRs.

This sample's treatment: roughly 19 received Ad26.COV2.S at low or high dose, single or two shots; several received placebo; per-sample allocation not given. Sampling took place 63 days after the first vaccine or placebo injection. In Boston, an adult donor aged 18-55 years took part. TCRdb keeps only in-frame clones here, not all; method: immunoSEQ multiplex PCR. Here the sample spans about 380,000 clones, approximately 83% being singletons. The receptor was derived from a person between 18 and 60 years old who received the Ad26.COV2.S COVID-19 vaccine or a placebo. The source was peripheral blood, collected in a trial of Ad26.COV2.S vaccine versus placebo. The chain employs TRBV7-3 and TRBJ2-3; D may be TRBD1 (5 bases). CDR3 in DNA: TGTGCCAGCAGCGCCTCAGGGTTCTCGGCAGATACGCAGTATTTT. Its protein product is CASSASGFSADTQYF.